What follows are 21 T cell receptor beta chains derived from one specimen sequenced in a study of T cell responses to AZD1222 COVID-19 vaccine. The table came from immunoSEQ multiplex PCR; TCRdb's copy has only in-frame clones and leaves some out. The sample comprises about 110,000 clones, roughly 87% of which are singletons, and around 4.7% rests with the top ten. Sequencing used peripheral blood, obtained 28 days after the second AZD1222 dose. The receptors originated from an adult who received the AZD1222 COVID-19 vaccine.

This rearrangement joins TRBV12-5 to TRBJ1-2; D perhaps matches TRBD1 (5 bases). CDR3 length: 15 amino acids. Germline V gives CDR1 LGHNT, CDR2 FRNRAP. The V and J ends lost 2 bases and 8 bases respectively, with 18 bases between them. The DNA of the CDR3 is TGTGCTAGTGGTTTGAGGGGAGGGGCAAGGGAGGGCTACACCTTC. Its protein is CASGLRGGAREGYTF. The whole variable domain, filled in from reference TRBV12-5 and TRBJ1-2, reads DARVTQTPRHKVTEMGQEVTMRCQPILGHNTVFWYRQTMMQGLELLAYFRNRAPLDDSGMPKDRFSAEMPDATLATLKIQPSEPRDSAVYFCASGLRGGAREGYTFGSGTRLTVV.

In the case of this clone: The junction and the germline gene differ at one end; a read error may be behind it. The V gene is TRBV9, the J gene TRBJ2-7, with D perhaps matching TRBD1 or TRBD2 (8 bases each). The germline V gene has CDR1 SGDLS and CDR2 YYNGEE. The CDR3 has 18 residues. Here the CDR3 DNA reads TGTGCCGGCAGCGTAGCTATCGGGGGGGGACAGGACCCTTCCGAGCAGTACTTC. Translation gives CAGSVAIGGGQDPSEQYF.

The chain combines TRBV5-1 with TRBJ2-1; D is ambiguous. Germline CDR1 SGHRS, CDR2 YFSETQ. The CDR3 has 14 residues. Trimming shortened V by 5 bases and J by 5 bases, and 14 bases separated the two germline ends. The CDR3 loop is CASSGHLGNNEQFF. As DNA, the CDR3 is TGCGCCAGCAGTGGGCACCTAGGGAACAATGAGCAGTTCTTC. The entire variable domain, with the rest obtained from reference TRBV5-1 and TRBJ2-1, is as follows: KAGVTQTPRYLIKTRGQQVTLSCSPISGHRSVSWYQQTPGQGLQFLFEYFSETQRNKGNFPGRFSGRQFSNSRSEMNVSTLELGDSALYLCASSGHLGNNEQFFGPGTRLTVL.

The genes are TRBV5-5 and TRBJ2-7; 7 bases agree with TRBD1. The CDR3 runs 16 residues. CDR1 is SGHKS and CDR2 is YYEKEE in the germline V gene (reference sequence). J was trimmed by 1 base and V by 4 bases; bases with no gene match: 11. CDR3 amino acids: CASSGSVGTVSYEQYF. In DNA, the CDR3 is TGTGCCAGCAGCGGGTCGGTGGGGACAGTGTCCTACGAGCAGTACTTC.

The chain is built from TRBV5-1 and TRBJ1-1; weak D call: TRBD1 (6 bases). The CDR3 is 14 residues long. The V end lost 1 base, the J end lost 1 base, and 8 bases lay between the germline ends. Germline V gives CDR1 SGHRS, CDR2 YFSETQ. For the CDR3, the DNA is TGCGCCAGCAGCTTGTCCAGGGGGAACACTGAAGCTTTCTTT. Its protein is CASSLSRGNTEAFF.

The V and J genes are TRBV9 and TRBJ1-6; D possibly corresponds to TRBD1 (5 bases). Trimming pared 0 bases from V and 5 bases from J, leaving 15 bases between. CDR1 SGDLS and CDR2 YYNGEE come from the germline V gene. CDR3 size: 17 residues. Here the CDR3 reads CASSVVDLGPDNSPLHF. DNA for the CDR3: TGTGCCAGCAGCGTAGTGGATCTGGGGCCAGATAATTCACCCCTCCACTTT.

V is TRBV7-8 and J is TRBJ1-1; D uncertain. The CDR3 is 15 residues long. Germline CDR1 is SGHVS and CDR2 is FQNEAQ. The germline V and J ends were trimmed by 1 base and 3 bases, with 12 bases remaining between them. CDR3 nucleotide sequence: TGTGCCAGCAGCTTAGGCTCCCCGAGGGACACTGAAGCTTTCTTT. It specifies CASSLGSPRDTEAFF.

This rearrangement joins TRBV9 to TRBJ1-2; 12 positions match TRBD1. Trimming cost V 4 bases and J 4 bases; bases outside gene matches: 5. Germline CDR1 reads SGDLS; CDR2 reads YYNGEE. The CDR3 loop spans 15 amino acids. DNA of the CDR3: TGTGCCAGCAGCCCCTCGGGACAGGGGGCCTATGGCTACACCTTC. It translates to CASSPSGQGAYGYTF.

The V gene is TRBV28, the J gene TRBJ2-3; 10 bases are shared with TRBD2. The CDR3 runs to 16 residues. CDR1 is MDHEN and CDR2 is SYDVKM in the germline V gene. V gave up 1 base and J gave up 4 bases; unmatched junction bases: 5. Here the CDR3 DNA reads TGTGCCAGCAGTTTATCGGGGACTAGCGCGCCAGATACGCAGTATTTT. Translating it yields CASSLSGTSAPDTQYF. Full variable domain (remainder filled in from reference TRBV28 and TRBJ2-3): DVKVTQSSRYLVKRTGEKVFLECVQDMDHENMFWYRQDPGLGLRLIYFSYDVKMKEKGDIPEGYSVSREKKERFSLILESASTNQTSMYLCASSLSGTSAPDTQYFGPGTRLTVL.

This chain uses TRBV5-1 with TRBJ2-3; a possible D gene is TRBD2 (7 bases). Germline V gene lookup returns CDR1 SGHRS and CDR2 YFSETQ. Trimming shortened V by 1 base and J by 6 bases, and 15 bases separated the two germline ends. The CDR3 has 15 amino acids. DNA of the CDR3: TGCGCCAGCAGCTTGTATGCGGGGGCGGGGGATACGCAGTATTTT. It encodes CASSLYAGAGDTQYF.

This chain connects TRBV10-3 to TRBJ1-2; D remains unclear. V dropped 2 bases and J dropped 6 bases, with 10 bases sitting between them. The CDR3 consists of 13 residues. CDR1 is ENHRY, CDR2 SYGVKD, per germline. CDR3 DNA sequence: TGTGCCATCAGTGAGGCTAGTTTGGATGGCTACACCTTC. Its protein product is CAISEASLDGYTF.

The CDR3 spells CASWVQGNTEAFF. CDR3 nucleotide sequence: TGTGCCAGCTGGGTACAGGGGAACACTGAAGCTTTCTTT. The J gene is TRBJ1-1, the V gene TRBV28; D perhaps matches TRBD1 (6 bases). Germline loops: CDR1 MDHEN, CDR2 SYDVKM. The germline V and J ends were trimmed by 8 bases and 1 base, with 11 bases remaining between them. There are 13 residues in the CDR3.

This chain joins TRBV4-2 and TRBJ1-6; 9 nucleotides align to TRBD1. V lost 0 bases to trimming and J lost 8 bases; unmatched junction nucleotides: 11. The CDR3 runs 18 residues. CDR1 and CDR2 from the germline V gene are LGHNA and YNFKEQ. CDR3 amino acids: CASSQEDIQGALDSPLHF. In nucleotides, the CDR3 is TGTGCCAGCAGCCAAGAAGACATACAGGGGGCGCTGGATTCACCCCTCCACTTT.

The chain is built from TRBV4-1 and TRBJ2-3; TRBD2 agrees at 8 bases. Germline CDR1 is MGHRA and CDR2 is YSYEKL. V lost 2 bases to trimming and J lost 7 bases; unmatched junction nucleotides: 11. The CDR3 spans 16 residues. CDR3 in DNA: TGCGCCAGCAGCCAACTGGCCACGGGGGGGCCATATACGCAGTATTTT. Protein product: CASSQLATGGPYTQYF.

CDR3 region: CASSRGGGSLDSPLHF. The CDR3 DNA reads TGTGCCAGCTCGCGAGGAGGGGGATCGTTGGATTCACCCCTCCACTTT. The chain is built from TRBV18 and TRBJ1-6; D is perhaps TRBD1 (6 bases). The length of the CDR3 is 16 residues. V lost 6 bases and J lost 8, with 20 bases in between. CDR1 and CDR2 from the germline V gene are KGHSH and LQKENI.

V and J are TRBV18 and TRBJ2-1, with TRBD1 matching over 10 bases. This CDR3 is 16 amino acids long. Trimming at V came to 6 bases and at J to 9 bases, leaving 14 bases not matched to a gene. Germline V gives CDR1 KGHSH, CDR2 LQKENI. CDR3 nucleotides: TGTGCCAGCTCCCCATCCGGGACAGGGGTCATTGGTGAGCAGTTCTTC. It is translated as CASSPSGTGVIGEQFF.

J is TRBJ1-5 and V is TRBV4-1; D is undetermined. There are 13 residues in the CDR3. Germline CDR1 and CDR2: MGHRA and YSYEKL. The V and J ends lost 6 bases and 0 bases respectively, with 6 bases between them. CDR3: CASRANSNQPQHF. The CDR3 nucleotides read TGCGCCAGCAGGGCGAATAGCAATCAGCCCCAGCATTTT.

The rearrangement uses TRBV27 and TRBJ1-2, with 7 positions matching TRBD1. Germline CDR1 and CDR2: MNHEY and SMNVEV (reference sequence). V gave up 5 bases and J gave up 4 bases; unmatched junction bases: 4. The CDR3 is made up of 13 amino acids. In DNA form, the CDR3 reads TGTGCCAGCAGTCAGGACAGGCTCTATGGCTACACCTTC. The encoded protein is CASSQDRLYGYTF.

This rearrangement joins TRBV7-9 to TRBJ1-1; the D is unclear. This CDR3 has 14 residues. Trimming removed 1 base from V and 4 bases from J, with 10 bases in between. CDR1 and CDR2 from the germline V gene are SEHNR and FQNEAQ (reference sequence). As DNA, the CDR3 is TGTGCCAGCAGCTTAGGTGGAATAACCACTGAAGCTTTCTTT. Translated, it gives CASSLGGITTEAFF.

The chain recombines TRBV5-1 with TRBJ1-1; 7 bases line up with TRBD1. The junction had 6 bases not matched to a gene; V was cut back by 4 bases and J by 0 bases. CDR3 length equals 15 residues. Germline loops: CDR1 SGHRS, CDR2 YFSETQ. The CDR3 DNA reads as TGCGCCAGCAGCCGGGGACAGTATGTGAACACTGAAGCTTTCTTT. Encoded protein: CASSRGQYVNTEAFF.

The CDR3: CASSQDRYNSPLHF. In DNA form, the CDR3 reads TGCGCCAGCAGCCAAGACAGATATAATTCACCCCTCCACTTT. V and J are TRBV4-3 and TRBJ1-6; no clear D. V was trimmed by 0 bases and J by 4 bases, leaving 4 bases between them. Per the germline V gene, CDR1 is LGHNA and CDR2 is YSLEER. The CDR3 totals 14 residues.